The 8 T cell receptor beta chains in this list originate from one sample, sequenced in a study of Tregs in tolerant kidney transplant recipients. Related graft donors supplied nonmyeloablative bone marrow transplants, and mixed chimerism was transient. Produced via immunoSEQ multiplex PCR; TCRdb's table is partial and in-frame only. The sample has tens of thousands of clones, about 90% seen once. The sample was CD8+ T cells from blood (PBMCs), taken 24 months after the transplant. These receptors all come from a human patient who received a combined kidney and bone marrow transplant. A share of the T cells may be of graft donor origin.

The CDR3 here is CASSSRRTSGSIPNTQYF. The CDR3 nucleotides are TGTGCCAGCAGCAGTAGACGGACTAGCGGGAGTATTCCGAATACGCAGTATTTT. The V gene is TRBV7-3, the J gene TRBJ2-3, with 13 bases that match TRBD2. Germline V CDR1 and CDR2: SGHTA, FQGTGA. V trimming: 5 bases; J trimming: 7 bases; junction bases outside the gene matches: 15. This CDR3 is 18 amino acids long.

The rearrangement uses TRBV19 and TRBJ2-2, with 12 bases that match TRBD1. CDR3 size: 18 residues. Looked up from germline, CDR1 is LNHDA and CDR2 is SQIVND (reference sequence). Trimming took 9 bases from V and 1 from J; bases not matched to a gene: 12. The CDR3 nucleotides are TGTGCCAGCGGAGACCGGGACAGGGGGCAGCGGAACACCGGGGAGCTGTTTTTT. Encoded protein: CASGDRDRGQRNTGELFF.

V and J are TRBV5-1 and TRBJ2-1; 9 nucleotides align to TRBD2. V dropped 1 base and J dropped 4; count of bases not matched to a gene: 6. CDR3 length: 16 residues. CDR1 and CDR2 from the germline V gene are SGHRS and YFSETQ. The CDR3 DNA sequence: TGCGCCAGCAGCTTGTCTCTAGCGGGGCTGTACAATGAGCAGTTCTTC. It yields the protein CASSLSLAGLYNEQFF.

The rearrangement joins TRBV14 to TRBJ2-7; no clear D gene. V lost 2 bases, J lost 6 bases, and 17 bases lay in between. Germline CDR1 and CDR2: SGHDN and FVKESK. CDR3 length: 15 residues. The CDR3 DNA reads TGTGCCAGCAGCCAACCGGCTCGACTTCACGGCGAGCAGTACTTC. Its protein is CASSQPARLHGEQYF. Full variable domain (rest looked up from reference TRBV14 and TRBJ2-7): EAGVTQFPSHSVIEKGQTVTLRCDPISGHDNLYWYRRVMGKEIKFLLHFVKESKQDESGMPNNRFLAERTGGTYSTLKVQPAELEDSGVYFCASSQPARLHGEQYFGPGTRLTVT.

V is TRBV4-3 and J is TRBJ1-2; tentative D call: TRBD1 (6 bases). CDR3 length: 14 residues. Trimming stripped 4 bases from V and 1 base from J, with 10 bases between. In germline, CDR1 is LGHNA, CDR2 YSLEER. The CDR3 bases are TGCGCCAGCAGCCCAGCGGACAGTAACTATGGCTACACCTTC. Its protein product is CASSPADSNYGYTF.

This chain uses TRBV2 with TRBJ2-1, with TRBD2 matching 14 bases. This CDR3 contains 16 residues. Trimming cost V 3 bases and J 2 bases; bases outside gene matches: 0. The germline CDR1 and CDR2 sequences are SNHLY and FYNNEI. DNA of the CDR3: TGTGCCAGCAGTGAGGGACTAGCGGGAGCCTACAATGAGCAGTTCTTC. Translation gives CASSEGLAGAYNEQFF.

This clone was seen just once. This rearrangement joins TRBV6-1 to TRBJ1-5; 8 positions match TRBD1. V dropped 6 bases and J dropped 5; count of bases not matched to a gene: 27. CDR1 is MNHNS, CDR2 SASEGT, per germline. The CDR3 is 21 amino acids. The DNA for the CDR3 is TGTGCCAGCAGCGAACCATCGTTTAGGGTAGACGGATCAGGGGGCTATCAGCCCCAGCATTTT. This gives the protein CASSEPSFRVDGSGGYQPQHF.

The chain links TRBV28 to TRBJ2-7; no clear D. This CDR3 has 11 residues. The V end lost 6 bases, the J end lost 6 bases, and 9 bases lay between the germline ends. The germline CDR1 and CDR2 sequences are MDHEN and SYDVKM. The CDR3 protein is CASSPSGEQYF. For the CDR3, the DNA is TGTGCCAGCAGCCCCAGTGGCGAGCAGTACTTC. Looking up the rest from reference TRBV28 and TRBJ2-7 gives the full variable domain: DVKVTQSSRYLVKRTGEKVFLECVQDMDHENMFWYRQDPGLGLRLIYFSYDVKMKEKGDIPEGYSVSREKKERFSLILESASTNQTSMYLCASSPSGEQYFGPGTRLTVT.